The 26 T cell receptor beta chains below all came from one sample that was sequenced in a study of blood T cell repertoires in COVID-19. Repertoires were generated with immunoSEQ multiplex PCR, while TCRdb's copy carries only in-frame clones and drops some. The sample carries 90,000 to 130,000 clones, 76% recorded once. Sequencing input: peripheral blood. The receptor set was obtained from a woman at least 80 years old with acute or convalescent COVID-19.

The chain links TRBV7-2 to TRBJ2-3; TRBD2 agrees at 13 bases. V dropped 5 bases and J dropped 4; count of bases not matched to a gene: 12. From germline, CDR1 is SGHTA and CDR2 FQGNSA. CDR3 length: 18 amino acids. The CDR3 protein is CASSPEGRLAGGSDTQYF. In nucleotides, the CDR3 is TGTGCCAGCAGCCCAGAGGGTCGACTAGCGGGGGGCTCAGATACGCAGTATTTT.

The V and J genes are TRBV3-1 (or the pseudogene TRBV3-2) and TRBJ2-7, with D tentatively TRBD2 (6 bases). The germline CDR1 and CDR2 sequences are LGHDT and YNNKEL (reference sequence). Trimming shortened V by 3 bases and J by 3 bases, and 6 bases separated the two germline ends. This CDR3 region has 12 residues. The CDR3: CASSQGGYEQYF. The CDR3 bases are TGTGCCAGCAGCCAGGGGGGCTACGAGCAGTACTTC.

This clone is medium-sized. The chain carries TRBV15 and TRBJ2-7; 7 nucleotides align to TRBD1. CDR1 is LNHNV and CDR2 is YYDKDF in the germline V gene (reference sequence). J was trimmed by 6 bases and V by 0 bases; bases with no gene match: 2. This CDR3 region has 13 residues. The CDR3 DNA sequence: TGTGCCACCAGCAGAGAACAGGGGTCCGAGCAGTACTTC. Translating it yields CATSREQGSEQYF.

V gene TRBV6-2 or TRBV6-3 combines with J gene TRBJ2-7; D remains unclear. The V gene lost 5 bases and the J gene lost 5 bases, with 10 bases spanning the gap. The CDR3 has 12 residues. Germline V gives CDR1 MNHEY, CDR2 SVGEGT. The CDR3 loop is CASSPPWHEQYF. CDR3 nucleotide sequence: TGTGCCAGCAGTCCCCCCTGGCACGAGCAGTACTTC.

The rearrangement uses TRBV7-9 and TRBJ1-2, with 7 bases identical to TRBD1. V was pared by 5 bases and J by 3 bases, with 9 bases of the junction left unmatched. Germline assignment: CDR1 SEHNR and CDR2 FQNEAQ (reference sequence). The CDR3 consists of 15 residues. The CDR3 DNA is TGTGCCAGCAGCCCAAAGACAGGGATCGACTATGGCTACACCTTC. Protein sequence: CASSPKTGIDYGYTF. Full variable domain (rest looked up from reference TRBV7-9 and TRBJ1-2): DTGVSQNPRHKITKRGQNVTFRCDPISEHNRLYWYRQTLGQGPEFLTYFQNEAQLEKSRLLSDRFSAERPKGSFSTLEIQRTEQGDSAMYLCASSPKTGIDYGYTFGSGTRLTVV.

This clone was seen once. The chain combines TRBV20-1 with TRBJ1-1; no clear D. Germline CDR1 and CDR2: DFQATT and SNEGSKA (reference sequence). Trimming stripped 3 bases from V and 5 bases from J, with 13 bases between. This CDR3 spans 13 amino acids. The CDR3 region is CSASDPWRTEAFF. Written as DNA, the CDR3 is TGCAGTGCTAGTGACCCATGGAGGACTGAAGCTTTCTTT.

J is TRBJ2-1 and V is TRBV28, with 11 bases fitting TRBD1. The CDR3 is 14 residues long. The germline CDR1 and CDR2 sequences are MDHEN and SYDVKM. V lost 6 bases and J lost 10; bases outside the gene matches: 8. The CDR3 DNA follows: TGTGCCAGCAGCCTAGGGACAGGGGGGCGGGAGCAGTTCTTC. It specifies CASSLGTGGREQFF.

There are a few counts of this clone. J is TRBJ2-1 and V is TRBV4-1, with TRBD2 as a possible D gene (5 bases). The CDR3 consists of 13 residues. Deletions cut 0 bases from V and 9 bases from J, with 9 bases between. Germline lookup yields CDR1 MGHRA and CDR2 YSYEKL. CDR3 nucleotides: TGCGCCAGCAGCCAAGATTGGAGGAGTGAGCAGTTCTTC. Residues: CASSQDWRSEQFF.

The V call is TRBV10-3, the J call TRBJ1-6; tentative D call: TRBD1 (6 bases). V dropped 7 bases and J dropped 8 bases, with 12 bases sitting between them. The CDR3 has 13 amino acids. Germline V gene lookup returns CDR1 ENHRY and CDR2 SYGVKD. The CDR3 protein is CAIKGGRDSPLHF. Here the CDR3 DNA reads TGTGCCATCAAAGGGGGTAGGGATTCACCCCTCCACTTT.

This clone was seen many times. CDR3 sequence reads: CASSLQGPVGEQYF. CDR3 DNA sequence: TGTGCCAGCAGCCTACAGGGTCCAGTGGGAGAGCAGTACTTC. The chain carries TRBV14 and TRBJ2-7; TRBD1 is a possible D gene (6 bases). Germline CDR1 and CDR2: SGHDN and FVKESK. Trimming cost V 4 bases and J 7 bases, with 17 bases left between them. The CDR3 contains 14 residues. Full variable domain (outside the CDR3, taken from reference TRBV14 and TRBJ2-7): EAGVTQFPSHSVIEKGQTVTLRCDPISGHDNLYWYRRVMGKEIKFLLHFVKESKQDESGMPNNRFLAERTGGTYSTLKVQPAELEDSGVYFCASSLQGPVGEQYFGPGTRLTVT.

The CDR3, as DNA: TGTGCCAGCAGTGAGACTATTTCGGGAAAACTGTTTTTT. This sequence encodes CASSETISGKLFF. The chain is built from TRBV6-1 and TRBJ1-4; D call uncertain. The germline gives CDR1 MNHNS, CDR2 SASEGT. V lost 3 bases, J lost 10 bases, and 12 bases lay in between. The CDR3 has 13 residues.

The CDR3 nucleotides are TGTGCCAGCTCACCAACTGAAGAGACCCAGTACTTC. Its protein is CASSPTEETQYF. The J gene is TRBJ2-5, the V gene TRBV18; D not resolved. This CDR3 has 12 amino acids. The germline V and J ends were trimmed by 2 bases and 3 bases, with 4 bases remaining between them. CDR1 is KGHSH and CDR2 is LQKENI in the germline V gene. The variable domain in full, completed from reference TRBV18 and TRBJ2-5, reads NAGVMQNPRHLVRRRGQEARLRCSPMKGHSHVYWYRQLPEEGLKFMVYLQKENIIDESGMPKERFSAEFPKEGPSILRIQQVVRGDSAAYFCASSPTEETQYFGPGTRLLVL.

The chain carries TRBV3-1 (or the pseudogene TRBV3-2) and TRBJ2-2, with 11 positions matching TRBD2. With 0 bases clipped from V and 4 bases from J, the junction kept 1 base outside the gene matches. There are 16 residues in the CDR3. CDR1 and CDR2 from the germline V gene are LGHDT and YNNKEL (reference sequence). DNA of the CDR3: TGTGCCAGCAGCCAAGAGGGGACTAGCGGCACCGGGGAGCTGTTTTTT. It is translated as CASSQEGTSGTGELFF.

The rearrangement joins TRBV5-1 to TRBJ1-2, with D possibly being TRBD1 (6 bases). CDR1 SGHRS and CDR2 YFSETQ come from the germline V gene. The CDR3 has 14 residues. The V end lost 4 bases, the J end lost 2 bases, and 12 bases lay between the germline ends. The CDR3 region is CASSAGDQNYGYTF. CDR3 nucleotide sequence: TGCGCCAGCAGCGCAGGGGATCAGAACTATGGCTACACCTTC.

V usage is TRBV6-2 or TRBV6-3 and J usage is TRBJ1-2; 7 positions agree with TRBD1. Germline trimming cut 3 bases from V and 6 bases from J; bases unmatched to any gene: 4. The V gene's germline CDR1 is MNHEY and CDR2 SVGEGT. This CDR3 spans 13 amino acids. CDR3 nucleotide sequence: TGTGCCAGCAGTTATTACAGGGGAGATGGCTACACCTTC. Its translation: CASSYYRGDGYTF.

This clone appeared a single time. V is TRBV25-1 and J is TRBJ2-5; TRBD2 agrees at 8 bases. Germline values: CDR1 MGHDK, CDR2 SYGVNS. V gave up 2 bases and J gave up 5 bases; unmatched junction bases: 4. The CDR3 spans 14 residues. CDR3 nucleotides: TGTGCCAGCAGTGAACGGGGGGGCTCTGAGACCCAGTACTTC. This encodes CASSERGGSETQYF.

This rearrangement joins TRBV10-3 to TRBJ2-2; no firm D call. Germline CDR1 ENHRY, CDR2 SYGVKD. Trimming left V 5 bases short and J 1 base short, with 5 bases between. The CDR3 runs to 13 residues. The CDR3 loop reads CAISSENTGELFF. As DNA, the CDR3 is TGTGCCATCAGTTCAGAGAACACCGGGGAGCTGTTTTTT.

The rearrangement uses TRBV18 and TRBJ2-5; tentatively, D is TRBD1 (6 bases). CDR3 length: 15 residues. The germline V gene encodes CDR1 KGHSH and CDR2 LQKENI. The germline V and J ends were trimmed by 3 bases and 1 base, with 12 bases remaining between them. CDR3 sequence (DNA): TGTGCCAGCTCACCCTCAGGGGCGGTCCAAGAGACCCAGTACTTC. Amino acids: CASSPSGAVQETQYF.

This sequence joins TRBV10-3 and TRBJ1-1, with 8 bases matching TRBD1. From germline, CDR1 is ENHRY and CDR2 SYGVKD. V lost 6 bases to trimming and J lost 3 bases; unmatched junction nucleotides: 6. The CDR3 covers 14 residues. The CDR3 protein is CAIRRQGPDTEAFF. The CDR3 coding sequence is TGTGCCATCAGGAGACAGGGGCCAGACACTGAAGCTTTCTTT.

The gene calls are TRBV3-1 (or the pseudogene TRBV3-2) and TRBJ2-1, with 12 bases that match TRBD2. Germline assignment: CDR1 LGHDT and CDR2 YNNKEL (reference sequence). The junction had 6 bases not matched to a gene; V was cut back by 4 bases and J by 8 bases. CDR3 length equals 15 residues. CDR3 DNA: TGTGCCAGCAGCCTTCGACTAGCGGGAGTAGATGAGCAGTTCTTC. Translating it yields CASSLRLAGVDEQFF.

The CDR3 protein is CASSPGYHSPLHF. CDR3 nucleotides: TGTGCCAGCAGTCCGGGGTATCATTCACCCCTCCACTTT. V usage is TRBV6-6 and J usage is TRBJ1-6; D ambiguous. This CDR3 has 13 amino acids. Germline V gene data show CDR1 as MNHNY and CDR2 as SVGAGI (reference sequence). Trimming took 5 bases from V and 8 from J, leaving 10 bases between them.

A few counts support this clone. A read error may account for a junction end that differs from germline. This CDR3 reads CASMGAVAGDPKTIQYF. CDR3 nucleotide sequence: TGTGCCAGCATGGGGGCAGTCGCGGGAGATCCGAAAACCATTCAGTACTTC. The chain employs TRBV2 and TRBJ2-4; D possibly corresponds to TRBD2 (7 bases). The germline V gene has CDR1 SNHLY and CDR2 FYNNEI. The CDR3 spans 17 residues.

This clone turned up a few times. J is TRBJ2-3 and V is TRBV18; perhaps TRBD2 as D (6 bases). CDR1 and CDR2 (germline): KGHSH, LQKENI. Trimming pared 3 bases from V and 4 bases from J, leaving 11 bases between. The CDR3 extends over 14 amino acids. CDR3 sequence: CASSPRGSSDTQYF. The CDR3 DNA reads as TGTGCCAGCTCACCTCGGGGGAGTTCAGATACGCAGTATTTT.

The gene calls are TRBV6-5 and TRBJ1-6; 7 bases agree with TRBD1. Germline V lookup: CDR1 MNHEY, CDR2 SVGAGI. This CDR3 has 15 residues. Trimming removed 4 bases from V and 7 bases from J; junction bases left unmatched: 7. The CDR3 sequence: CASSSGTVSNSPLHF. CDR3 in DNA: TGTGCCAGCAGTTCCGGGACAGTCAGCAATTCACCCCTCCACTTT.

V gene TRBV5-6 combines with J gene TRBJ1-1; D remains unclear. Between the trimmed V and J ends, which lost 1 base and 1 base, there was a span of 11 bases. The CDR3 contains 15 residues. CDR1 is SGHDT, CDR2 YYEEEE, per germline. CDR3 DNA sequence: TGTGCCAGCAGCTTGCTTCCAACAGAGAACACTGAAGCTTTCTTT. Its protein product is CASSLLPTENTEAFF.

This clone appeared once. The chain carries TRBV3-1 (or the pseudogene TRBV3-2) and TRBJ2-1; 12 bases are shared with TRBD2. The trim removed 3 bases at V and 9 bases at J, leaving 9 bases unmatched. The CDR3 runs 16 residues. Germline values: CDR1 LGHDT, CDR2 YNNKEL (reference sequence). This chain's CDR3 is CASSHLAGGQDSEQFF. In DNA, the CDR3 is TGTGCCAGCAGCCACCTAGCGGGGGGGCAGGACAGTGAGCAGTTCTTC.